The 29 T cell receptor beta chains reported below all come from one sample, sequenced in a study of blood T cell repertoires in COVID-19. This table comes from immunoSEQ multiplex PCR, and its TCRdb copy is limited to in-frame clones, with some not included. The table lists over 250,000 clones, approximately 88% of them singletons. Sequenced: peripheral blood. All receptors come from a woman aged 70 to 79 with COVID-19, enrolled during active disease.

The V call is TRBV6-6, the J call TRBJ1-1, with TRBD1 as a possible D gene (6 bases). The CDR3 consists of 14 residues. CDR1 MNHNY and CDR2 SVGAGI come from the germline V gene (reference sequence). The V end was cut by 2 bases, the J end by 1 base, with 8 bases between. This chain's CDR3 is CASSYAGANTEAFF. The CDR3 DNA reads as TGTGCCAGCAGTTACGCAGGGGCGAACACTGAAGCTTTCTTT.

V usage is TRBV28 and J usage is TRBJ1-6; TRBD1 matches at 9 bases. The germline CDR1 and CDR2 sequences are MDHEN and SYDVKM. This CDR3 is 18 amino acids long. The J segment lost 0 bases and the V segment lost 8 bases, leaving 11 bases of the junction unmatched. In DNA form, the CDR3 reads TGTGCCAGCCGGGGGGACAGGGTCAGTCTCTCCTATAATTCACCCCTCCACTTT. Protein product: CASRGDRVSLSYNSPLHF.

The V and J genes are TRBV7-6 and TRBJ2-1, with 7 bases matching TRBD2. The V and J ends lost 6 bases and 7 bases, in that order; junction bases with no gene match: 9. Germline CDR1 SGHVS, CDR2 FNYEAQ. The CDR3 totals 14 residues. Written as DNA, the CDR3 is TGTGCCAGCAGTCTGATGAGCGGGAAGAATGAGCAGTTCTTC. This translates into CASSLMSGKNEQFF. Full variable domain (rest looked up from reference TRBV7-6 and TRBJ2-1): GAGVSQSPRYKVTKRGQDVALRCDPISGHVSLYWYRQALGQGPEFLTYFNYEAQQDKSGLPNDRFSAERPEGSISTLTIQRTEQRDSAMYRCASSLMSGKNEQFFGPGTRLTVL.

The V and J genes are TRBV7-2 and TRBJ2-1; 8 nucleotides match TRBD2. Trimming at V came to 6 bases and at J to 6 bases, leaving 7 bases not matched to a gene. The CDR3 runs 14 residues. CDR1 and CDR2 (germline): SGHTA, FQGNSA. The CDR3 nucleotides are TGTGCCAGCAGTGGCGGGAGGATCTTCAATGAGCAGTTCTTC. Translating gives CASSGGRIFNEQFF.

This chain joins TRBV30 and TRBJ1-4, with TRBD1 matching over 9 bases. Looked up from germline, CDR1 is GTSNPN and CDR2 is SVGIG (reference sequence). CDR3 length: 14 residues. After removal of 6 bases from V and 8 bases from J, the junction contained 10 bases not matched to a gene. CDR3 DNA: TGTGCCTGTTTTCCCCGACAGGGGGACGAAAAACTGTTTTTT. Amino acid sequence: CACFPRQGDEKLFF.

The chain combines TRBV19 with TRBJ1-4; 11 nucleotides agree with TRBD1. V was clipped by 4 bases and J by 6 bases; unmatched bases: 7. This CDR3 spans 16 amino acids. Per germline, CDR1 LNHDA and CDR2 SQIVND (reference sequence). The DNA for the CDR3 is TGTGCCAGTAGTAAGATTCCGGGACAGGGGGATGAAAAACTGTTTTTT. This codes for CASSKIPGQGDEKLFF.

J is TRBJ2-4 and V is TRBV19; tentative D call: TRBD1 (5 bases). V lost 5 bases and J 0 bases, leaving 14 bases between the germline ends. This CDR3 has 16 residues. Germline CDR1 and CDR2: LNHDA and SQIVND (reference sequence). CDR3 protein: CASSPGGGAAKNIQYF. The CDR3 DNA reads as TGTGCCAGTAGTCCCGGTGGTGGGGCAGCCAAAAACATTCAGTACTTC.

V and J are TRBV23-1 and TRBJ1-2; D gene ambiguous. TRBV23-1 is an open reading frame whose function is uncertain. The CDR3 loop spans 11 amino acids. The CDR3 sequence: CALNQCHGYTF. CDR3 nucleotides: TGCGCGTTAAACCAGTGCCATGGCTACACCTTC.

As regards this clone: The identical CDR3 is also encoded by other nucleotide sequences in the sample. CDR3 loop: CASKSGSSYEQYF. The DNA for the CDR3 is TGTGCCAGTAAGTCTGGGAGCTCCTACGAGCAGTACTTC. The chain couples TRBV19 to TRBJ2-7, with D perhaps matching TRBD2 (5 bases). The CDR3 contains 13 residues. Germline V gene lookup returns CDR1 LNHDA and CDR2 SQIVND (reference sequence). Deletions cut 7 bases from V and 0 bases from J, with 10 bases between.

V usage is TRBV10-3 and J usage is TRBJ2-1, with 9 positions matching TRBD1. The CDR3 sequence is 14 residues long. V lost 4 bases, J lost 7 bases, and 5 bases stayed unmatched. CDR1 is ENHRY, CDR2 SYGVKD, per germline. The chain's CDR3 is CAISGQGGDNEQFF. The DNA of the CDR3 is TGTGCCATCAGTGGACAGGGGGGTGATAATGAGCAGTTCTTC.

Here the CDR3 reads CASSLGLAGVQDTQYF. Here the CDR3 DNA reads TGTGCCAGCAGCCTCGGACTAGCGGGAGTTCAAGATACGCAGTATTTT. This rearrangement joins TRBV13 to TRBJ2-3, with 13 bases lining up with TRBD2. The CDR3 consists of 16 residues. The germline V gene encodes CDR1 PRHDT and CDR2 FYEKMQ (reference sequence). J lost 5 bases, V lost 5 bases, and 7 bases had no gene match.

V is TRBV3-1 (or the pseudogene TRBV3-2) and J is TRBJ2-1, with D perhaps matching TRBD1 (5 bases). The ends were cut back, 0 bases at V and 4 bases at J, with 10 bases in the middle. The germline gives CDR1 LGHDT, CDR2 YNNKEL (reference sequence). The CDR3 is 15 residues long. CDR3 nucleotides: TGTGCCAGCAGCCAAGATAGTCGACAGTACAATGAGCAGTTCTTC. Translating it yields CASSQDSRQYNEQFF.

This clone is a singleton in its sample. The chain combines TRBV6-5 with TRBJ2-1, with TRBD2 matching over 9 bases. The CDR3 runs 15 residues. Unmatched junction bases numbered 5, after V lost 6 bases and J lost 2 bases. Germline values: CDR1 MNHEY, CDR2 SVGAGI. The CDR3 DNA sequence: TGTGCCAGCAGCGTTAGCGGGAGAGCCTACAATGAGCAGTTCTTC. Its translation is CASSVSGRAYNEQFF.

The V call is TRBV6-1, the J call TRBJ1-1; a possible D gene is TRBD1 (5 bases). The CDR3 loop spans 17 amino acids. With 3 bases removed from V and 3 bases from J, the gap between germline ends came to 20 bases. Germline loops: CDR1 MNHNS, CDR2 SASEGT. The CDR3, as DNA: TGTGCCAGCAGTGATTCGAGACAGCTAAGGGGTGACACTGAAGCTTTCTTT. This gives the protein CASSDSRQLRGDTEAFF.

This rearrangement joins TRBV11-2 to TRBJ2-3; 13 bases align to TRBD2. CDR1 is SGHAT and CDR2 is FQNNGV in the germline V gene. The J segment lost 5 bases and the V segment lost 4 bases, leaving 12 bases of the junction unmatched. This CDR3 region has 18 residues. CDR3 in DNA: TGTGCCAGCAGCTCCTCGGGTCGGACTAGCGGGAGAATAGATACGCAGTATTTT. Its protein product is CASSSSGRTSGRIDTQYF.

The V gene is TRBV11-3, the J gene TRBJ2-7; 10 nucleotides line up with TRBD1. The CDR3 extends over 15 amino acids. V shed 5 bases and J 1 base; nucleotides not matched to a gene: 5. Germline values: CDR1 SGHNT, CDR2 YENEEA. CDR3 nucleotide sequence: TGTGCCAGCAGCGTGAGGGACAGGGGATCCTACGAGCAGTACTTC. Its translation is CASSVRDRGSYEQYF.

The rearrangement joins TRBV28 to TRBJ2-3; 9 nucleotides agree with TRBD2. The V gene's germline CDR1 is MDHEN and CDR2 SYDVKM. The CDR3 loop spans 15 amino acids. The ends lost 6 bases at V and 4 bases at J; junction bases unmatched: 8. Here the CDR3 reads CASRASGIRADTQYF. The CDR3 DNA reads TGTGCCAGCAGGGCTAGCGGGATTAGGGCAGATACGCAGTATTTT.

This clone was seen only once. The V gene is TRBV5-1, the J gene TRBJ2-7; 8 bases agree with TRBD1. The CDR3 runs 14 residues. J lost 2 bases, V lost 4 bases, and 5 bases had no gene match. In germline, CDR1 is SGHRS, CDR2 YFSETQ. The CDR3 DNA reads TGCGCCAGCAGCCTTCCAGGGGGCACCTACGAGCAGTACTTC. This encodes CASSLPGGTYEQYF.

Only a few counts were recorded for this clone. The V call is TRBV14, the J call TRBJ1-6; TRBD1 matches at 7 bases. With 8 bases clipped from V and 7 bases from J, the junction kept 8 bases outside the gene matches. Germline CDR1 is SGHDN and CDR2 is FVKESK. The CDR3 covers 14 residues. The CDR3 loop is CASRPTGYNSPLHF. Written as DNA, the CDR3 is TGTGCCAGCCGTCCGACAGGGTACAATTCACCCCTCCACTTT.

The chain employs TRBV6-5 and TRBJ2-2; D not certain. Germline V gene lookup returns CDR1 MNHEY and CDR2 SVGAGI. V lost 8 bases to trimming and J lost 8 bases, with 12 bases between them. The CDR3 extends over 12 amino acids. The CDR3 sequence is CASGRRKGELFF. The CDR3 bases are TGTGCCAGCGGTAGGCGGAAGGGGGAGCTGTTTTTT.

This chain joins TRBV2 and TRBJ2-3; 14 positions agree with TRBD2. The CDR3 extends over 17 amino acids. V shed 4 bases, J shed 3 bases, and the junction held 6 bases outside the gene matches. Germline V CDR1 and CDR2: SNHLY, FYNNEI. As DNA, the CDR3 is TGTGCCAGCAGTGGACTAGCGGGAGGGCCTGGGACAGATACGCAGTATTTT. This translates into CASSGLAGGPGTDTQYF.

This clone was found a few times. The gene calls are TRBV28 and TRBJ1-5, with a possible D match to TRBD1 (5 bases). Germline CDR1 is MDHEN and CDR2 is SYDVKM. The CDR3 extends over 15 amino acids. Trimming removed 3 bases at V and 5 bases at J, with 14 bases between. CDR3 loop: CASSLQGMVDQPQHF. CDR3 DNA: TGTGCCAGCAGTTTGCAGGGTATGGTTGATCAGCCCCAGCATTTT.

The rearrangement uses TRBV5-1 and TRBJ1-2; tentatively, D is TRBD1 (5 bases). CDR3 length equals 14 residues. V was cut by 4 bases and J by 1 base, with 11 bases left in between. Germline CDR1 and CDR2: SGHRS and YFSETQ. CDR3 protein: CASSKTDNNYGYTF. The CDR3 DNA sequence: TGCGCCAGCAGCAAGACAGATAATAACTATGGCTACACCTTC.

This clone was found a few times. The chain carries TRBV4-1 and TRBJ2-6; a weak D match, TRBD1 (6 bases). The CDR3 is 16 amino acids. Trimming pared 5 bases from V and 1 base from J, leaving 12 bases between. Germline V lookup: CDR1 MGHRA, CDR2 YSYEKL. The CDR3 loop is CASSSDRSSGANVLTF. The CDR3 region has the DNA TGCGCCAGCAGCTCGGACAGATCTTCTGGGGCCAACGTCCTGACTTTC.

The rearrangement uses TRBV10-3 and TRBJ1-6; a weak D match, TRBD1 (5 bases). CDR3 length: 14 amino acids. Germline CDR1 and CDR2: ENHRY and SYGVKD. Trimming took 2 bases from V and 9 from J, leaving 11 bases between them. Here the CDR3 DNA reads TGTGCCATCAGTGAGCAGGGCGATAGTTCACCCCTCCACTTT. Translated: CAISEQGDSSPLHF.

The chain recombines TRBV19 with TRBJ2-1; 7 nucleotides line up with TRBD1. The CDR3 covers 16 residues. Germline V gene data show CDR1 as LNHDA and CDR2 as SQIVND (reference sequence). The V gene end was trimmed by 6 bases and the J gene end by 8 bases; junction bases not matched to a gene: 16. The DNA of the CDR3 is TGTGCCAGTAGGCTCGGATCGACAGGGATTAATGATGAGCAGTTCTTC. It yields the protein CASRLGSTGINDEQFF.

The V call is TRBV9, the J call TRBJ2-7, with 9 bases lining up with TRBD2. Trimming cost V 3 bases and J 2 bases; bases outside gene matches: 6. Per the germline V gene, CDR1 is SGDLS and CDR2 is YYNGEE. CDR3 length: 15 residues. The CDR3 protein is CASSAGLAGTYEQYF. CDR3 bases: TGTGCCAGCAGCGCGGGGCTAGCGGGGACCTACGAGCAGTACTTC.

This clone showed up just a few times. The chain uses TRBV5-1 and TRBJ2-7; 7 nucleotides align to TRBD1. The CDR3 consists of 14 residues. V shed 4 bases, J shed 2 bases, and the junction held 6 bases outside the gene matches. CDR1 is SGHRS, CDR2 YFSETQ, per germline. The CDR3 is CASSVSGQTYEQYF. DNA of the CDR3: TGCGCCAGCAGCGTCTCGGGACAGACCTACGAGCAGTACTTC.

In nucleotides, the CDR3 is TGTGCCAGTAGTTCACGGACAGGGGGCTCCTATAATTCACCCCTCCACTTT. Translated, it gives CASSSRTGGSYNSPLHF. The chain employs TRBV19 and TRBJ1-6; 10 nucleotides agree with TRBD1. The CDR3 is 17 residues long. Germline V lookup: CDR1 LNHDA, CDR2 SQIVND (reference sequence). Trimming removed 5 bases from V and 0 bases from J; junction bases left unmatched: 4. The full variable domain, its missing parts supplied by reference TRBV19 and TRBJ1-6, is DGGITQSPKYLFRKEGQNVTLSCEQNLNHDAMYWYRQDPGQGLRLIYYSQIVNDFQKGDIAEGYSVSREKKESFPLTVTSAQKNPTAFYLCASSSRTGGSYNSPLHFGNGTRLTVT.